This T cell receptor beta chain appears in the sequencing data of a study of cytomegalovirus exposure and HLA in healthy donors. PCR was performed using 60 Vbeta and 13 Jbeta primers. The protocol was immunoSEQ multiplex PCR, while the TCRdb copy is restricted to in-frame clones and leaves out a portion. The repertoire holds over 150,000 clones, with about three quarters as singletons. Trimming took off 3 bases at V and 6 bases at J, with 12 bases between the two ends. The length of the CDR3 is 14 residues. Germline V gene data show CDR1 as SEHNR and CDR2 as FQNEAQ (reference sequence). The rearrangement uses TRBV7-9 and TRBJ1-5; the D gene is possibly TRBD1 (6 bases). Specimen: PBMCs. The source is a woman in her 30s in good health and CMV-seronegative. CDR3 nucleotide sequence: TGTGCCAGCAGCTTGGCAGGGGTCGGTCAGCCCCAGCATTTT. Translating it yields CASSLAGVGQPQHF.